This TCR beta chain was captured by sequencing in a study of low-dose radiotherapy and immunotherapy resistance in tumors. Study-wide background: Given every two weeks, intravenous cyclophosphamide 200 mg/m2 preceded radiation and immunotherapy by one day.

Time point reported: after trial treatment. Treatment denoted: LDRT plus nivolumab, ipilimumab, low-dose cyclophosphamide and aspirin (RACIN trial). Germline-derived CDR1 and CDR2 are LNHNV and YYDKDF (reference sequence). With V trimmed by 1 base and J by 1 base, 3 bases remained unmatched. The CDR3 sequence is 17 residues long. This clonotype appeared many times. Primers targeting TRAV and TRBV primed first-strand cDNA, covering alpha and beta chains. PCR amplification of the TCRs was performed with Phusion for approximately 20 PCR cycles, and it relied on a constant-region primer together with a V-primer adapter. With in vitro transcription, the isolated mRNA was amplified. One entry per CDR3 protein results from TCRdb running MiXCR on the reads. The data contain around 100,000 distinct CDR3 sequences, 20% to 25% of them singletons.

The J gene is TRBJ2-3, the V gene TRBV15, with 12 bases that match TRBD2. The source is a female donor with ovarian cancer. The sequences come from PBMCs, collected after low-dose radiotherapy plus immunotherapy. CDR3 residues: CATSRGRLAGGTDTQYF. CDR3 sequence (DNA): TGTGCCACCAGCAGAGGTCGACTAGCGGGGGGCACAGATACGCAGTATTTT.